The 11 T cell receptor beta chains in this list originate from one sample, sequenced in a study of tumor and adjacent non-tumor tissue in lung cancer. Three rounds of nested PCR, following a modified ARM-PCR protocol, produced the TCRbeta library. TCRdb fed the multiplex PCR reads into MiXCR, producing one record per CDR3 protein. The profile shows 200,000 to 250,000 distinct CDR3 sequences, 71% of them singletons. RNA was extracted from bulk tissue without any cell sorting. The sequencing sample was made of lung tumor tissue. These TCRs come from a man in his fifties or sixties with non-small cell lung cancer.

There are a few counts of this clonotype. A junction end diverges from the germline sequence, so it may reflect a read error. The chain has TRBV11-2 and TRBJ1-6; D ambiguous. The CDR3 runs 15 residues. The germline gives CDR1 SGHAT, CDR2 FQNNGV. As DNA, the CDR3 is TGTGCCAGCAGCTTAGAGAGTGGTAGTTATTCACCTCTCCACTTT. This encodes CASSLESGSYSPLHF. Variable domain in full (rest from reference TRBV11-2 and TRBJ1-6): EAGVAQSPRYKIIEKRQSVAFWCNPISGHATLYWYQQILGQGPKLLIQFQNNGVVDDSQLPKDRFSAERLKGVDSTLKIQPAKLEDSAVYLCASSLESGSYSPLHFGNGTRLTVT.

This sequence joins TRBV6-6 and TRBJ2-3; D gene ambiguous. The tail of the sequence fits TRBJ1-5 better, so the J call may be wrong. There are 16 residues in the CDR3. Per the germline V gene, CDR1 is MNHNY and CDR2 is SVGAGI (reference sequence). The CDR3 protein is CASSYPEARYADTQHF. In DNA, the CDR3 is TGTGCCAGCAGTTACCCCGAGGCTAGATACGCAGATACGCAGCATTTT.

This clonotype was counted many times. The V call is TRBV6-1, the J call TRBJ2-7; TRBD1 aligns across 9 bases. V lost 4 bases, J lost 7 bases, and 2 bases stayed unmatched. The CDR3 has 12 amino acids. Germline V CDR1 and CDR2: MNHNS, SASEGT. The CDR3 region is CASSVGQGEQYF. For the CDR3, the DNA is TGTGCCAGCAGTGTTGGACAGGGGGAGCAGTACTTC.

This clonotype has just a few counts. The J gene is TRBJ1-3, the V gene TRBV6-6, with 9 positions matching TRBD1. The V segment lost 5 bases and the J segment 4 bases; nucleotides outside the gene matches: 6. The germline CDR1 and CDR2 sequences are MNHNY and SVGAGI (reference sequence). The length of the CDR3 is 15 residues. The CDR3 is CASSATGTGGNTIYF. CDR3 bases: TGTGCCAGCAGTGCTACCGGGACAGGGGGAAACACCATATATTTT.

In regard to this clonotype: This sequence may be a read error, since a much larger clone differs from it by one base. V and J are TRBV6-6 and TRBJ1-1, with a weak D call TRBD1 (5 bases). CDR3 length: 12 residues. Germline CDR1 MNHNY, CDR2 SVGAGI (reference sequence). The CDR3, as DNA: TGTGTCAGCAGGAAGGGGATCACTGAAGCTTTCTTT. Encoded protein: CVSRKGITEAFF.

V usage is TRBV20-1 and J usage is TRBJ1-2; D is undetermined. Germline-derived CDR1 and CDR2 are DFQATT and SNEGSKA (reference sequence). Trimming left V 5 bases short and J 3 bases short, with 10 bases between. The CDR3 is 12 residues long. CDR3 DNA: TGCAGTGCTTGTTCTACTGACTATGGCTACACCTTC. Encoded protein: CSACSTDYGYTF.

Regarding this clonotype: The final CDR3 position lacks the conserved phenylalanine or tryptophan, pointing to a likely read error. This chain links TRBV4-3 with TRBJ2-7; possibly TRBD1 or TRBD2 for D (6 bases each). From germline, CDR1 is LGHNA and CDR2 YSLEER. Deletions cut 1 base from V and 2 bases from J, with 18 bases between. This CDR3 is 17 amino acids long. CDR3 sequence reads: CASSQGIRTGAAYEQYS. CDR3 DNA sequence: TGCGCCAGCAGCCAAGGAATCAGGACGGGGGCCGCCTACGAGCAGTACTCC.

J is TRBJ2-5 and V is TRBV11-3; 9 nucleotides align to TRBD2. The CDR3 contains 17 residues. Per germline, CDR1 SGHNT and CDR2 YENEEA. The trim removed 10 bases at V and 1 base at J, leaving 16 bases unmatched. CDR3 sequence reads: CATRLGSSGRSQETQYF. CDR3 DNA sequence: TGTGCCACCAGATTAGGGTCCAGCGGGAGGTCCCAAGAGACCCAGTACTTC.

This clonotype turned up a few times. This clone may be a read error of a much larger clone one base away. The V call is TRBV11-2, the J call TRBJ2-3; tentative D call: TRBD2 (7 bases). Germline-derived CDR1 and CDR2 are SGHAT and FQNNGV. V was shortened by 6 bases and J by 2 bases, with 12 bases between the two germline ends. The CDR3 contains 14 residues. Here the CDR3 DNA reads TGTGCCAGCAGTCGGGGGGCCCTCACAGATACGCAGTATTTT. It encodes CASSRGALTDTQYF.

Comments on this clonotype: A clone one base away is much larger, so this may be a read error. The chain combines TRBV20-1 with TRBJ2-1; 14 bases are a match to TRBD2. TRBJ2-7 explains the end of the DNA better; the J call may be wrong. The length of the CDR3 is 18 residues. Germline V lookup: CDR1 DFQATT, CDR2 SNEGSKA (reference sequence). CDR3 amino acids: CSAPRTSGGFRGNNEQYF. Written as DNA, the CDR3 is TGCAGTGCCCCACGGACTAGCGGGGGGTTCAGGGGGAACAATGAGCAGTACTTC.

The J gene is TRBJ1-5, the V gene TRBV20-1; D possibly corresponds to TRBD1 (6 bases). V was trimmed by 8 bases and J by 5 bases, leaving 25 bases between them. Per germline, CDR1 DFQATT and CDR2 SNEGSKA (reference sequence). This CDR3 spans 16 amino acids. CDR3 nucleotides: TGCAGTCCTCAAAAAATCGGGGGGGGGCCCCATCAGCCCCAGCATTTT. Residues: CSPQKIGGGPHQPQHF.